This TCR beta chain emerged from a study of T cell clonality in common variable immunodeficiency. General study results and limits: Common variable immunodeficiency TCR beta sequences reportedly had fewer deletions and N-nucleotide insertions.

This clone was picked up a small number of times. What it binds is not known. The CDR3 end lies 3 residues beyond the end of the read and is filled in from the germline J gene. Control and CVID samples contributed equal amounts of genomic DNA. Profiled with immunoSEQ multiplex PCR; TCRdb holds only in-frame clones, not every one. The sample includes 15,000 to 25,000 clones, none of them occurring once. The ends were cut back, 7 bases at V and 0 bases at J, with 6 bases in the middle. The germline V gene encodes CDR1 LNHDA and CDR2 SQIVND (reference sequence). This CDR3 region has 13 residues. Sequences were obtained from peripheral blood mononuclear cells. The rearrangement uses TRBV19 and TRBJ2-2; no definite D call. This clonotype was sampled from a human donor with common variable immunodeficiency. The CDR3 reads CASTLSNTGELFF. The sequenced part of the CDR3 DNA is TGTGCCAGTACACTATCGAACACCGGGGAG.